This T cell receptor beta chain was found in a study of T cell repertoires in MIS-A myocarditis (dated by TCRdb to between 2021 and 2024). Looking up the germline V gene yields CDR1 SGHTA and CDR2 FQGNSA. The germline ends are 13 bases apart after V is trimmed by 6 bases and J by 2 bases. The CDR3 goes from the cysteine to the phenylalanine over 15 residues. The kept DNA is CDR3 alone, 45 bases in frame from the first base. TCRbeta CDR3 regions were amplified by the immunoSEQ bias-controlled multiplex PCR and were subjected to high-throughput sequencing. Concerning the study's data processing: The immunoSEQ vendor pipeline collapsed and filtered the CDR3 sequences so that the abundance and frequency of each unique TCRbeta CDR3 could be quantified. Dominant CDR3 amino acid sequences were clustered with SARS-CoV-2-specific ImmuneCODE TCRbeta sequences by CD-HIT using a 90% global sequence identity threshold. Clones at frequencies from 0.1 to 1 were categorized as hyperexpanded, and clones at frequencies from 0.01 to 0.1 were categorized as large. The CDR3 amino acid sequences and the V and J gene assignments of the dominant clones were confirmed with MiXCR. The R stringdist package was used to compute Levenshtein distances between the patient clonotypes and the ImmuneCODE hits. In its TCRdb copy, this immuneACCESS table keeps in-frame sequences only and misses some clones. Where compared with another copy, unresolved V genes explain less than half of these, and the others have no known cause. V, J and clone size were drawn from that table, and D and trimming were deduced from the DNA. Recorded for this sample are about 10,000 clones; roughly 91% of them occurred a single time. The ten most abundant clones make up about 2% of the sample.

The QIAamp DNA FFPE kit was used to extract genomic DNA from formalin-fixed paraffin-embedded autopsy tissue. A remark on this clone: Its antigen is not yet known. Base qualities were left out, and no much larger clone turns up one base away.

The source of this sequence is a man younger than 35 with fulminant myocarditis from multisystem inflammatory syndrome in adults (MIS-A) after COVID-19. The chain is made from TRBV7-2 and TRBJ2-2, with the D call perhaps TRBD1 or TRBD2, each one matching 5 bases. Sequenced sample: thoracic lymph node tissue obtained at autopsy. The CDR3 region has the sequence CASRPRDGNTGELFF. Here is the DNA: TGTGCCAGCAGACCCCGGGACGGAAACACCGGGGAGCTGTTTTTT.